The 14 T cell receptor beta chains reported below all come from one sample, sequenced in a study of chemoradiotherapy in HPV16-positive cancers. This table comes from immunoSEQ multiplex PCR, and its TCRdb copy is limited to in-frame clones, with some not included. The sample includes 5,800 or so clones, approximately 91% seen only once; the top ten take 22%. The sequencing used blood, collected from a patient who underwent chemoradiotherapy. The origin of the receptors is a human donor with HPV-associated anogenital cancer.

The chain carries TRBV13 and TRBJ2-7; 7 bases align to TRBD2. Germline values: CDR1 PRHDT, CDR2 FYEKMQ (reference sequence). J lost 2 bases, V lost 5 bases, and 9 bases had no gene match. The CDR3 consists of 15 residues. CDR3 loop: CASSPGGGSAYEQYF. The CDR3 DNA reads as TGTGCCAGCAGCCCCGGAGGCGGGAGTGCCTACGAGCAGTACTTC.

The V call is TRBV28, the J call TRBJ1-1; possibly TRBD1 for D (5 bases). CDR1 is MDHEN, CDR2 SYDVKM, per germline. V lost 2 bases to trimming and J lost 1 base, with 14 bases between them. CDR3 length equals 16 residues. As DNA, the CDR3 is TGTGCCAGCAGTTTAATCCGGGGGTCGGGGAACACTGAAGCTTTCTTT. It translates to CASSLIRGSGNTEAFF. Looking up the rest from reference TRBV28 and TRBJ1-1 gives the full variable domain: DVKVTQSSRYLVKRTGEKVFLECVQDMDHENMFWYRQDPGLGLRLIYFSYDVKMKEKGDIPEGYSVSREKKERFSLILESASTNQTSMYLCASSLIRGSGNTEAFFGQGTRLTVV.

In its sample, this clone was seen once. CDR3 in DNA: TGTGCCAGCTCACCCCCCCCAGAAGCTAATGAAAAACTGTTTTTT. Its translation is CASSPPPEANEKLFF. V gene TRBV18 combines with J gene TRBJ1-4, with D hard to call. This CDR3 comprises 15 residues. Trimming stripped 3 bases from V and 3 bases from J, with 11 bases between. The germline CDR1 and CDR2 sequences are KGHSH and LQKENI.

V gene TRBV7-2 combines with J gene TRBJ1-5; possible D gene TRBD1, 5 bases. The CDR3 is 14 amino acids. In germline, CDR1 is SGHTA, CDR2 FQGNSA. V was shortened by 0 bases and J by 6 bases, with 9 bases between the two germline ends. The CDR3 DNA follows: TGTGCCAGCAGCTTAGCCCCAGGGAGTCAGCCCCAGCATTTT. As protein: CASSLAPGSQPQHF.

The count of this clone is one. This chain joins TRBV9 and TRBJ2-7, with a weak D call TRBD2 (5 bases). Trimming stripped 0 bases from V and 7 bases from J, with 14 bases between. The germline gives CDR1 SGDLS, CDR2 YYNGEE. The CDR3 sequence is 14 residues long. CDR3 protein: CASSVGGDRFEQYF. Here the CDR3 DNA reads TGTGCCAGCAGCGTAGGGGGAGATCGTTTTGAGCAGTACTTC.

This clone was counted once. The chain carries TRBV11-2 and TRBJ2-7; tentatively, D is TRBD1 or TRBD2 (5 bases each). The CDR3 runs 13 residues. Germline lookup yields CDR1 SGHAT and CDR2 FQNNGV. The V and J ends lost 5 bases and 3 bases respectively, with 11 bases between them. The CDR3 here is CASSAGAYYEQYF. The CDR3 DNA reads TGTGCCAGCAGCGCCGGGGCTTACTACGAGCAGTACTTC.

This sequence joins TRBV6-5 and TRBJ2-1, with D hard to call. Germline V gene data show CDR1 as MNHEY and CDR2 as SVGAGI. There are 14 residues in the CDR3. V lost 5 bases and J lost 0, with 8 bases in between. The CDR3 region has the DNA TGTGCCAGCAGTATTTCGAGCTCCTACAATGAGCAGTTCTTC. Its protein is CASSISSSYNEQFF.

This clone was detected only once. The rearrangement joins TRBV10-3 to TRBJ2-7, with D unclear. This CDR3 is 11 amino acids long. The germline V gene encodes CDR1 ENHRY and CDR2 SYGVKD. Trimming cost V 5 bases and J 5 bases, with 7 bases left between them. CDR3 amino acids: CAISLGNEQYF. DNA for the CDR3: TGTGCCATCAGTTTAGGTAACGAGCAGTACTTC.

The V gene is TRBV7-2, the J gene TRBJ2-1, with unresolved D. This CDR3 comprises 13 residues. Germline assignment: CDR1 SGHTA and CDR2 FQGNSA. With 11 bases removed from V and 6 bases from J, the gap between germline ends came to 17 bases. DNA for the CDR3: TGTGCCTCCCAGACGGGTTCCCTCAATGAGCAGTTCTTC. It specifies CASQTGSLNEQFF. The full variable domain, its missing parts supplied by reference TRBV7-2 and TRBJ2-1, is GAGVSQSPSNKVTEKGKDVELRCDPISGHTALYWYRQSLGQGLEFLIYFQGNSAPDKSGLPSDRFSAERTGGSVSTLTIQRTQQEDSAVYLCASQTGSLNEQFFGPGTRLTVL.

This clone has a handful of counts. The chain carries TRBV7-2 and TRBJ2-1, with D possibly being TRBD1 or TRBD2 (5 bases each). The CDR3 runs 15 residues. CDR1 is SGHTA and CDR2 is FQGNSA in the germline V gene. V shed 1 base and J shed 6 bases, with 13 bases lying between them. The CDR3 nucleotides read TGTGCCAGCAGCTTAGGGCAGGGACCCATCAATGAGCAGTTCTTC. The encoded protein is CASSLGQGPINEQFF.

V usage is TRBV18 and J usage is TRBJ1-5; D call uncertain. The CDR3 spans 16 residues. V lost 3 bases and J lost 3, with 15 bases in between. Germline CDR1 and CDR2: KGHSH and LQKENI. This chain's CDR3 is CASSPWGTVVNQPQHF. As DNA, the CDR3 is TGTGCCAGCTCACCGTGGGGAACGGTGGTCAATCAGCCCCAGCATTTT.

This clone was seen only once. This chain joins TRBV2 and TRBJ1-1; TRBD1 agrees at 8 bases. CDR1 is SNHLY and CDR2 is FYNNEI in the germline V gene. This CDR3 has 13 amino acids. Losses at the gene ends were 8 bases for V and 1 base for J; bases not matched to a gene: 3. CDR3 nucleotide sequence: TGTGCCAGCGGCAGGGGGCCGAACACTGAAGCTTTCTTT. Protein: CASGRGPNTEAFF.

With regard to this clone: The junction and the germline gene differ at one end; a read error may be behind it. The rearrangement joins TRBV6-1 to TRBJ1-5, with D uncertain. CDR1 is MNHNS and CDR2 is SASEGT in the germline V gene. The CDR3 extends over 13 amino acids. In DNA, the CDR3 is TGTGCCAGCAATGAATTCGGGGATCAGCCCCAGCATTTT. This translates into CASNEFGDQPQHF.

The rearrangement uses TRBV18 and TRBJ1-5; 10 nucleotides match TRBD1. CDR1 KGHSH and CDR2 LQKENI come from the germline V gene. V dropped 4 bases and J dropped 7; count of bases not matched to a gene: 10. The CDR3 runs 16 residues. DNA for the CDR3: TGTGCCAGCTCACGGGACGCGTGGGACAGGGGCCAGCCCCAGCATTTT. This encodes CASSRDAWDRGQPQHF.